Listed below are T cell receptor beta chains from one sample, sequenced in a study of CD8+ T cells in alopecia areata. TCRdb keeps only in-frame clones here, not all; method: immunoSEQ multiplex PCR. The data show around 250,000 clones, under 70% seen once. The sample in question was CD4+ T cells sorted from blood, obtained at week 0. Receptor source: a human donor with alopecia areata. Both conserved end residues are part of each CDR3. The order of the fields is clone size, V gene, J gene, D gene, CDR3 protein, CDR3 DNA. D genes are given only for firm matches. Part of the rows lack a size; the others show once, few, many or a class for expanded clones.

abundance: NA
v_gene: TRBV7-9
j_gene: TRBJ1-6
d_gene: NA
CDR3aa: CASSPGRTRNSPLHF
CDR3nt: TGTGCCAGCAGCCCCGGCCGGACAAGAAATTCACCCCTCCACTTT

abundance: NA
v_gene: TRBV7-2
j_gene: TRBJ2-5
d_gene: TRBD1
CDR3aa: CASSKNRGQETQYF
CDR3nt: TGTGCCAGCAGCAAGAACAGGGGACAAGAGACCCAGTACTTC

abundance: few
v_gene: TRBV5-1
j_gene: TRBJ2-1
d_gene: TRBD1
CDR3aa: CASSLETGEWGNEQFF
CDR3nt: TGCGCCAGCAGCTTGGAAACAGGGGAGTGGGGCAATGAGCAGTTCTTC

abundance: NA
v_gene: TRBV4-3
j_gene: TRBJ2-1
d_gene: NA
CDR3aa: CASSQEEVGNEQFF
CDR3nt: TGCGCCAGCAGCCAAGAAGAAGTTGGGAATGAGCAGTTCTTC

abundance: NA
v_gene: TRBV5-1
j_gene: TRBJ1-6
d_gene: TRBD1
CDR3aa: CASSSRTGDNSPLHF
CDR3nt: TGCGCCAGCAGCTCGCGGACAGGCGATAATTCACCCCTCCACTTT

abundance: NA
v_gene: TRBV4-3
j_gene: TRBJ2-7
d_gene: TRBD2
CDR3aa: CASSQLASGDSSYEQYF
CDR3nt: TGCGCCAGCAGCCAATTGGCTAGCGGGGATAGCTCCTACGAGCAGTACTTC

abundance: NA
v_gene: TRBV5-1
j_gene: TRBJ2-7
d_gene: TRBD1
CDR3aa: CASSSMDRGYEQYF
CDR3nt: TGCGCCAGCAGCTCGATGGACAGGGGATACGAGCAGTACTTC

abundance: NA
v_gene: TRBV23-1
j_gene: TRBJ1-5
d_gene: NA
CDR3aa: CARTMVSNQPQHF
CDR3nt: TGCGCCAGGACAATGGTTAGCAATCAGCCCCAGCATTTT

abundance: NA
v_gene: TRBV30
j_gene: TRBJ2-5
d_gene: NA
CDR3aa: CAAGRQETQYF
CDR3nt: TGTGCCGCGGGGCGGCAAGAGACCCAGTACTTC

abundance: NA
v_gene: TRBV27
j_gene: TRBJ2-7
d_gene: NA
CDR3aa: CASSPNRGSLSYEQYF
CDR3nt: TGTGCCAGCAGCCCGAATCGGGGTAGCTTGAGCTACGAGCAGTACTTC

abundance: NA
v_gene: TRBV29-1
j_gene: TRBJ2-5
d_gene: TRBD2
CDR3aa: CSVTGGKGETQYF
CDR3nt: TGCAGCGTTACGGGAGGGAAGGGTGAGACCCAGTACTTC

abundance: few
v_gene: TRBV5-4
j_gene: TRBJ2-1
d_gene: TRBD2
CDR3aa: CASSAGGLAGGYNEQFF
CDR3nt: TGTGCCAGCAGCGCAGGCGGTCTAGCGGGGGGATACAATGAGCAGTTCTTC

abundance: NA
v_gene: TRBV9
j_gene: TRBJ1-1
d_gene: NA
CDR3aa: CASSVVQGGPQSNF
CDR3nt: TGTGCCAGCAGCGTAGTCCAAGGGGGTCCCCAATCGAACTTT

abundance: few
v_gene: TRBV9
j_gene: TRBJ2-7
d_gene: NA
CDR3aa: CASSPSRGYEQYF
CDR3nt: TGTGCCAGCAGCCCAAGCCGAGGCTACGAGCAGTACTTC

abundance: NA
v_gene: TRBV25-1
j_gene: TRBJ2-5
d_gene: NA
CDR3aa: CASSQTQETQYF
CDR3nt: TGTGCCAGCAGTCAGACTCAAGAGACCCAGTACTTC

abundance: NA
v_gene: TRBV7-2
j_gene: TRBJ1-2
d_gene: TRBD1
CDR3aa: CASKGMDRVWGYTF
CDR3nt: TGTGCCAGCAAGGGGATGGACAGGGTTTGGGGCTACACCTTC

abundance: NA
v_gene: TRBV29-1
j_gene: TRBJ2-7
d_gene: TRBD1
CDR3aa: CSAERSDRGLREQYF
CDR3nt: TGCAGCGCTGAGCGGTCCGACAGGGGGCTGAGAGAGCAGTACTTC

abundance: NA
v_gene: TRBV4-1
j_gene: TRBJ2-7
d_gene: TRBD2
CDR3aa: CASSQDRASGGLSYEQYF
CDR3nt: TGCGCCAGCAGCCAAGATAGGGCTAGCGGGGGTCTTTCCTACGAGCAGTACTTC

abundance: NA
v_gene: TRBV7-6
j_gene: TRBJ2-7
d_gene: NA
CDR3aa: CASSLSRGDEQYF
CDR3nt: TGTGCCAGCAGCTTAAGTCGGGGAGACGAGCAGTACTTC

abundance: NA
v_gene: TRBV15
j_gene: TRBJ2-3
d_gene: NA
CDR3aa: CATSSWTTDTQYF
CDR3nt: TGTGCCACCAGCAGTTGGACGACAGATACGCAGTATTTT

abundance: NA
v_gene: TRBV4-1
j_gene: TRBJ1-5
d_gene: TRBD1
CDR3aa: CASSQQGVNQPQHF
CDR3nt: TGCGCCAGCAGCCAACAGGGGGTCAATCAGCCCCAGCATTTT

abundance: NA
v_gene: TRBV4-3
j_gene: TRBJ1-4
d_gene: TRBD1
CDR3aa: CASSLGTGGEKLFF
CDR3nt: TGCGCCAGCAGCCTCGGGACAGGGGGTGAAAAACTGTTTTTT

abundance: NA
v_gene: TRBV9
j_gene: TRBJ1-2
d_gene: TRBD1
CDR3aa: CASSPWDRDHYGYTF
CDR3nt: TGTGCCAGCAGCCCTTGGGACAGGGATCACTATGGCTACACCTTC

abundance: NA
v_gene: TRBV7-2
j_gene: TRBJ1-4
d_gene: TRBD1
CDR3aa: CASSRGQVNEKLFF
CDR3nt: TGTGCCAGCAGCCGGGGACAGGTGAATGAAAAACTGTTTTTT

abundance: NA
v_gene: TRBV5-6
j_gene: TRBJ1-2
d_gene: TRBD1
CDR3aa: CASTLDRRPNYGYTF
CDR3nt: TGTGCCAGCACCCTGGACAGGAGGCCTAACTATGGCTACACCTTC

abundance: NA
v_gene: TRBV30
j_gene: TRBJ1-6
d_gene: NA
CDR3aa: CACRGAFGSPLHF
CDR3nt: TGTGCCTGCCGGGGCGCCTTTGGTTCACCCCTCCACTTT

abundance: once
v_gene: TRBV29-1
j_gene: TRBJ1-1
d_gene: NA
CDR3aa: CSVEVNGRGAPNTEAFF
CDR3nt: TGCAGCGTTGAAGTAAATGGGCGGGGGGCCCCGAACACTGAAGCTTTCTTT